The 23 T cell receptor beta chains reported below all come from one sample, sequenced in a study of T cell responses to AZD1222 COVID-19 vaccine (dated by TCRdb to the early 2020s). Library preparation employed the immunoSEQ multiplex PCR assay. In its TCRdb copy, this immuneACCESS table keeps in-frame sequences only and misses some clones. Where compared with another copy, unresolved V genes explain less than half of these, and the others have no known cause. Here the sample has over 150,000 clones; around 89% occur a single time. Jointly, the top ten make up roughly 4.3% of the sample. The label giving this sample's time point can be read as: about 28 days (+/-7) after the second vaccine dose. This specimen consisted of peripheral blood, obtained 28 days after the second AZD1222 dose. The receptors were sampled from an adult who received the AZD1222 COVID-19 vaccine.

The chain links TRBV29-1 to TRBJ2-5; 7 nucleotides agree with TRBD2. V lost 7 bases to trimming and J lost 6 bases; unmatched junction nucleotides: 8. The germline gives CDR1 SQVTM, CDR2 ANQGSEA. The CDR3 has 12 amino acids. DNA of the CDR3: TGCAGCGCCACTCGCGGGGGAAAGACCCAGTACTTC. This sequence encodes CSATRGGKTQYF. The full variable domain, with the rest looked up from reference TRBV29-1 and TRBJ2-5, is SAVISQKPSRDICQRGTSLTIQCQVDSQVTMMFWYRQQPGQSLTLIATANQGSEATYESGFVIDKFPISRPNLTFSTLTVSNMSPEDSSIYLCSATRGGKTQYFGPGTRLLVL.

The chain uses TRBV6-5 and TRBJ1-2; TRBD1 matches 7 bases. V lost 4 bases, J lost 0 bases, and 5 bases stayed unmatched. The CDR3 is 15 amino acids. Germline V gene lookup returns CDR1 MNHEY and CDR2 SVGAGI. CDR3 amino acids: CASSSGTASNYGYTF. CDR3 DNA: TGTGCCAGCAGTTCAGGGACAGCCTCTAACTATGGCTACACCTTC.

J is TRBJ1-1 and V is TRBV6-1; D is uncertain. Germline V gives CDR1 MNHNS, CDR2 SASEGT. Between the trimmed V and J ends, which lost 2 bases and 3 bases, there was a span of 13 bases. The CDR3 extends over 15 amino acids. CDR3 in amino acids: CASSEREGEYTEAFF. CDR3 DNA: TGTGCCAGCAGTGAAAGGGAGGGTGAGTACACTGAAGCTTTCTTT.

V is TRBV7-2 and J is TRBJ1-3; tentative D call: TRBD1 (6 bases). Per germline, CDR1 SGHTA and CDR2 FQGNSA. The V and J ends lost 5 bases and 0 bases respectively, with 14 bases between them. The length of the CDR3 is 16 residues. The CDR3 is CASSLTGKTSGNTIYF. Written as DNA, the CDR3 is TGTGCCAGCAGCCTTACAGGGAAGACCTCTGGAAACACCATATATTTT.

The J gene is TRBJ2-1, the V gene TRBV10-3, with 8 bases fitting TRBD2. The V segment lost 7 bases and the J segment 1 base; nucleotides outside the gene matches: 9. The CDR3 consists of 16 residues. Germline values: CDR1 ENHRY, CDR2 SYGVKD. The CDR3 here is CAIMASGGLSYNEQFF. For the CDR3, the DNA is TGTGCCATCATGGCAAGCGGGGGCCTTTCCTACAATGAGCAGTTCTTC.

The chain links TRBV27 to TRBJ2-1; 9 bases map to TRBD1. Looked up from germline, CDR1 is MNHEY and CDR2 is SMNVEV (reference sequence). The CDR3 has 16 amino acids. Losses at the gene ends were 0 bases for V and 5 bases for J; bases not matched to a gene: 5. The CDR3, as DNA: TGTGCCAGCAGTTTATCTACAGGGGGCTGGAACAATGAGCAGTTCTTC. Protein: CASSLSTGGWNNEQFF.

The CDR3 is CASSERGQGLGGYTF. The CDR3 nucleotides read TGTGCCAGCAGTGAAAGGGGACAGGGATTAGGAGGCTACACCTTC. V usage is TRBV2 and J usage is TRBJ1-2, with 9 bases matching TRBD1. The CDR3 has 15 residues. Per the germline V gene, CDR1 is SNHLY and CDR2 is FYNNEI. V lost 2 bases to trimming and J lost 8 bases; unmatched junction nucleotides: 9.

The gene calls are TRBV29-1 and TRBJ2-5; D is undetermined. Germline V gives CDR1 SQVTM, CDR2 ANQGSEA. The ends were cut back, 6 bases at V and 2 bases at J, with 7 bases in the middle. The CDR3 has 11 residues. The CDR3 spells CSVVVQETQYF. The CDR3 DNA reads TGCAGCGTCGTCGTTCAAGAGACCCAGTACTTC.

The chain has TRBV2 and TRBJ1-2; no reliable D call. This CDR3 is built from 11 residues. The V end lost 8 bases, the J end lost 4 bases, and 8 bases lay between the germline ends. CDR1 and CDR2 (germline): SNHLY, FYNNEI. The DNA for the CDR3 is TGTGCCAGCTGGGTGGGCTATGGCTACACCTTC. Protein: CASWVGYGYTF.

The gene calls are TRBV9 and TRBJ2-2; 7 bases are shared with TRBD2. Germline trimming cut 0 bases from V and 3 bases from J; bases unmatched to any gene: 2. There are 15 residues in the CDR3. Germline CDR1 SGDLS, CDR2 YYNGEE. The CDR3 reads CASSVDGGYTGELFF. The CDR3 nucleotides are TGTGCCAGCAGCGTAGACGGGGGGTACACCGGGGAGCTGTTTTTT.

V gene TRBV7-6 combines with J gene TRBJ1-6; no firm D call. Trimming took off 2 bases at V and 8 bases at J, with 13 bases between the two ends. Germline lookup yields CDR1 SGHVS and CDR2 FNYEAQ. There are 15 residues in the CDR3. In nucleotides, the CDR3 is TGTGCCAGCAGCTTAAAGGAATCCCGATATTCACCCCTCCACTTT. Translated, it gives CASSLKESRYSPLHF.

This clone was recorded only once. V and J are TRBV19 and TRBJ2-1; unclear D gene. CDR1 and CDR2 from the germline V gene are LNHDA and SQIVND (reference sequence). V lost 2 bases to trimming and J lost 6 bases, with 5 bases between them. The length of the CDR3 is 12 residues. CDR3 region: CASSIRFNEQFF. CDR3 nucleotide sequence: TGTGCCAGTAGTATACGGTTCAATGAGCAGTTCTTC. Based on the CDR3 plus reference TRBV19 and TRBJ2-1, the full variable domain is DGGITQSPKYLFRKEGQNVTLSCEQNLNHDAMYWYRQDPGQGLRLIYYSQIVNDFQKGDIAEGYSVSREKKESFPLTVTSAQKNPTAFYLCASSIRFNEQFFGPGTRLTVL.

The chain is built from TRBV27 and TRBJ2-7; D call uncertain. This CDR3 has 13 amino acids. Germline CDR1 is MNHEY and CDR2 is SMNVEV (reference sequence). The germline V and J ends were trimmed by 8 bases and 3 bases, with 14 bases remaining between them. The chain's CDR3 is CASRRSALYEQYF. The CDR3, as DNA: TGTGCCAGCCGGAGATCAGCCCTCTACGAGCAGTACTTC.

V gene TRBV11-2 combines with J gene TRBJ2-3, with 10 bases identical to TRBD2. Germline V gene data show CDR1 as SGHAT and CDR2 as FQNNGV. V was clipped by 4 bases and J by 6 bases; unmatched bases: 4. The CDR3 runs 14 residues. The CDR3: CASSSSGGTDTQYF. The CDR3 bases are TGTGCCAGCAGCTCTAGCGGGGGTACGGATACGCAGTATTTT.

The chain has TRBV6-6 and TRBJ1-1, with no clear D. The CDR3 extends over 16 amino acids. Germline V CDR1 and CDR2: MNHNY, SVGAGI (reference sequence). V lost 0 bases and J lost 0, with 11 bases in between. DNA of the CDR3: TGTGCCAGCAGTTACTCGACTAGCACTCTGAACACTGAAGCTTTCTTT. Encoded protein: CASSYSTSTLNTEAFF.

The J gene is TRBJ2-5, the V gene TRBV29-1; D might be TRBD1 (5 bases). The germline V gene has CDR1 SQVTM and CDR2 ANQGSEA. This CDR3 is built from 13 residues. With 4 bases removed from V and 2 bases from J, the gap between germline ends came to 11 bases. In DNA, the CDR3 is TGCAGCGTTGCAGGGAACTATCAAGAGACCCAGTACTTC. Translation gives CSVAGNYQETQYF.

This clone showed up just a few times. The V gene is TRBV12-3 or TRBV12-4, the J gene TRBJ1-2, with D perhaps TRBD1 (5 bases). Trimming cost V 5 bases and J 10 bases, with 11 bases left between them. CDR3 size: 11 residues. Written as DNA, the CDR3 is TGTGCCAGCAGTCCGGGACTGGCCTACACCTTC. It yields the protein CASSPGLAYTF.

The chain employs TRBV7-8 and TRBJ2-3, with D possibly TRBD2 on 6 matching bases. There are 17 residues in the CDR3. V lost 5 bases to trimming and J lost 3 bases, with 21 bases between them. Germline values: CDR1 SGHVS, CDR2 FQNEAQ. The CDR3 loop reads CASSHKGDRRGTDTQYF. As DNA, the CDR3 is TGTGCCAGCAGCCATAAAGGGGATAGGCGGGGTACAGATACGCAGTATTTT.

V is TRBV5-1 and J is TRBJ2-3; TRBD2 might be the D (6 bases). V lost 4 bases, J lost 5 bases, and 20 bases lay in between. CDR1 SGHRS and CDR2 YFSETQ come from the germline V gene. This CDR3 has 16 residues. The CDR3 spells CASSPQGPGVLDTQYF. The CDR3 nucleotides read TGCGCCAGCAGCCCCCAGGGACCGGGGGTATTAGATACGCAGTATTTT.

The gene calls are TRBV19 and TRBJ1-2; 12 bases match TRBD1. Germline V lookup: CDR1 LNHDA, CDR2 SQIVND (reference sequence). With 4 bases clipped from V and 4 bases from J, the junction kept 7 bases outside the gene matches. There are 16 residues in the CDR3. The CDR3 region has the DNA TGTGCCAGTAGTACCTCGCCGGGACAGGGGGCCTATGGCTACACCTTC. Its protein product is CASSTSPGQGAYGYTF.

This sequence joins TRBV15 and TRBJ2-1; D remains unclear. V gave up 5 bases and J gave up 5 bases, with 7 bases separating them. This CDR3 comprises 12 residues. The germline V gene encodes CDR1 LNHNV and CDR2 YYDKDF (reference sequence). The CDR3 reads CATSLNHNEQFF. DNA for the CDR3: TGTGCCACCAGCCTGAACCACAATGAGCAGTTCTTC.

CDR3 DNA: TGTGCCAGCAGTTCCCCAATTCAGACCGGAAACACCATATATTTT. Protein product: CASSSPIQTGNTIYF. The rearrangement uses TRBV6-5 and TRBJ1-3; no reliable D call. Germline CDR1 MNHEY, CDR2 SVGAGI. V gave up 4 bases and J gave up 4 bases, with 14 bases separating them. This CDR3 is 15 amino acids long.

The chain couples TRBV5-4 to TRBJ2-6, with unresolved D. V lost 4 bases and J 4 bases, leaving 12 bases between the germline ends. The CDR3 spans 15 residues. Germline lookup yields CDR1 SGHNT and CDR2 YYREEE (reference sequence). CDR3 nucleotide sequence: TGTGCCAGCAGCCCCGGAGAGGCCGGGGCCAACGTCCTGACTTTC. Protein product: CASSPGEAGANVLTF.